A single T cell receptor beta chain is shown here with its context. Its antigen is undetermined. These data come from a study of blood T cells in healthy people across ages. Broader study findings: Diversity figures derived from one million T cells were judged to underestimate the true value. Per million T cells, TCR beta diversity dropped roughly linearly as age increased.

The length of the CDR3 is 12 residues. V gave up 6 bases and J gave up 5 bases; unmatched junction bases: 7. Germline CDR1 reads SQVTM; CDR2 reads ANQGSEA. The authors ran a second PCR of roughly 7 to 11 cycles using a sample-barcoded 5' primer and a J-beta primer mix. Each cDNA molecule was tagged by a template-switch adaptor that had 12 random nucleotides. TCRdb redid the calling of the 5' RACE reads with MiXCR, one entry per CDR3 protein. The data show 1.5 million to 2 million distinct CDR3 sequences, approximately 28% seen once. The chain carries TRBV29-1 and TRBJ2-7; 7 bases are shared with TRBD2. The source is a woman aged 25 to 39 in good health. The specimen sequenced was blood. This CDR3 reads CSVRIGRDEQYF. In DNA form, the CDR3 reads TGCAGCGTAAGGATTGGGAGGGACGAGCAGTACTTC.